This TCR beta chain appears in the sequencing data of a study of T cells in Graves' hyperthyroidism and ophthalmopathy. There were TCR beta CDR3 regions amplified from RNA transcripts. During a first-round RT-PCR of the TCR CDR3, the HTBI primer set was used. A single record per CDR3 protein comes from TCRdb applying MiXCR to the multiplex PCR reads. In the table there are a few hundred thousand distinct CDR3 sequences, 15% to 20% of which are singletons. Sequencing was done on a sample of blood. This receptor was obtained from a woman younger than 45 with Graves' ophthalmopathy.

CDR3 nucleotides: TGTGCCAGCAGCTCAACCAAAAGCGGGGGTTTCTACGAGCAGTACTTC. Its translation: CASSSTKSGGFYEQYF. The J gene is TRBJ2-7, the V gene TRBV28; 8 positions agree with TRBD2. Germline lookup yields CDR1 MDHEN and CDR2 SYDVKM. The CDR3 is made up of 16 amino acids. J was trimmed by 3 bases and V by 6 bases; bases with no gene match: 13.